This T cell receptor (beta chain) was sequenced during a study of T cell repertoires in cytomegalovirus infection. Study-wide points: The study found HLA-C-restricted CMV-specific TCR beta clonotypes dominating the ex vivo response.

Trimming removed 4 bases from V and 10 bases from J; junction bases left unmatched: 14. Germline assignment: CDR1 SGDLS and CDR2 YYNGEE. The CDR3 has 16 amino acids. TCRdb independently ran MiXCR on the reads; one entry per CDR3 protein. The sample gives almost 550,000 distinct CDR3 sequences, 15% to 20% of which show up once; around 25% is in the top ten. A remark on this clonotype: Its target is unknown.

The specimen was CD8+ T cells from PBMCs. The TCR comes from a human donor in good health (CMV status not recorded). Some clones in this sample may be carry-over from other donors' samples. The chain links TRBV9 to TRBJ2-1, with TRBD2 identical over 10 bases. The CDR3 DNA follows: TGTGCCAGCAGCCCACTGAGGGGACTAGCGCCAAAGGAGCAGTTCTTC. Translating it yields CASSPLRGLAPKEQFF.